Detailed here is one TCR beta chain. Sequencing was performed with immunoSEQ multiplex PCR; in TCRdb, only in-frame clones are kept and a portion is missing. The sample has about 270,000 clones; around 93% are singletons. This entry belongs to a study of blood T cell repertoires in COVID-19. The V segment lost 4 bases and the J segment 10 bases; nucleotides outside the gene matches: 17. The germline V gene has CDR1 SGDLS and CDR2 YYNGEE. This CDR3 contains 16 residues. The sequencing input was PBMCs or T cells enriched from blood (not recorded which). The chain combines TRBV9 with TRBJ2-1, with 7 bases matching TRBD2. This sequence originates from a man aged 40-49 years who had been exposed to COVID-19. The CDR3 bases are TGTGCCAGCAGCCCAGTGGGGTGGGAGGGCCCTCGGGAGCAGTTCTTC. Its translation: CASSPVGWEGPREQFF.